These T cell receptor beta chains were read from a single sample in a study of blood T cell repertoires in COVID-19. Sequencing used immunoSEQ multiplex PCR; TCRdb keeps in-frame clones, though not all of them. The table lists approximately 120,000 clones, around three quarters of them singletons. Sequencing input: peripheral blood. These receptors were collected from a human donor in a cohort sampled during active or convalescent COVID-19. Each CDR3 is given with its conserved first and last residue. A D gene is named only where the DNA matches it firmly. Expanded clones get a size class; other rows say once, few or many, or leave the size out.

TRBD1,TRBJ1-1,NA,TRBV2,CASNGRGQTEAFF,TGTGCCAGCAACGGCAGGGGGCAAACTGAAGCTTTCTTT
TRBD1,TRBJ1-1,NA,TRBV29-1,CSVDRTGSPGAFF,TGCAGCGTTGACCGGACAGGGTCGCCGGGCGCTTTCTTT
NA,TRBJ1-6,NA,TRBV27,CASSSTRGSPLHF,TGTGCCAGCAGTTCTACGCGGGGTTCACCCCTCCACTTT
TRBD1,TRBJ2-7,NA,TRBV18,CASSPPSGQYEQYF,TGTGCCAGCTCACCACCCTCGGGACAGTACGAGCAGTACTTC
TRBD2,TRBJ2-3,NA,TRBV4-3,CASSQDTRLAGSVDTQYF,TGCGCCAGCAGCCAGGACACCCGACTAGCGGGGTCAGTAGATACGCAGTATTTT
NA,TRBJ1-2,NA,TRBV15,CATSRGALSILGGGYTF,TGTGCCACCAGCAGAGGTGCCCTCTCAATCCTAGGCGGTGGCTACACCTTC
NA,TRBJ2-7,few,TRBV7-8,CASSLRDSYEQYF,TGTGCCAGCAGTCTACGGGACTCTTACGAGCAGTACTTC
TRBD1,TRBJ1-3,NA,TRBV18,CASAGQDRSGNTIYF,TGTGCCAGCGCCGGACAGGACCGCTCTGGAAACACCATATATTTT
TRBD1,TRBJ1-1,NA,TRBV9,CASSETGGTEAFF,TGTGCCAGCAGCGAGACAGGGGGCACTGAAGCTTTCTTT
NA,TRBJ2-3,NA,TRBV7-8,CASSLARGDTQYF,TGTGCCAGCAGCTTAGCGCGGGGAGATACGCAGTATTTT
NA,TRBJ2-1,NA,TRBV11-3,CASSHRPYHNEQFF,TGTGCCAGCAGCCACCGCCCCTACCATAATGAGCAGTTCTTC
NA,TRBJ2-1,NA,TRBV9,CASSVVSQSGIARNEQFF,TGTGCCAGCAGCGTAGTATCTCAGTCGGGGATCGCCCGAAATGAGCAGTTCTTC
NA,TRBJ1-6,NA,TRBV28,CAMGQDRTNNSPLHF,TGTGCCATGGGGCAGGACCGAACCAATAATTCACCCCTCCACTTT
NA,TRBJ2-2,once,TRBV30,CAWSFLNTGELFF,TGTGCCTGGAGTTTTCTAAACACCGGGGAGCTGTTTTTT
TRBD2,TRBJ2-7,NA,TRBV19,CASSYRSGADYEQYF,TGTGCCAGTAGTTATCGGAGCGGGGCCGACTACGAGCAGTACTTC
NA,TRBJ2-1,NA,TRBV18,CASSPDRQASYNEQFF,TGTGCCAGCTCACCCGACAGACAGGCGTCCTACAATGAGCAGTTCTTC
TRBD1,TRBJ1-2,few,TRBV5-6,CASSLRGGTAQKYGYTF,TGTGCCAGCAGCTTGAGAGGGGGGACAGCCCAAAAATATGGCTACACCTTC
TRBD2,TRBJ2-1,NA,TRBV27,CASSFHRGTSGRANNNEQFF,TGTGCCAGCAGTTTTCATAGGGGGACTAGCGGGAGGGCCAATAACAATGAGCAGTTCTTC
TRBD2,TRBJ2-5,NA,TRBV7-3,CASSLVASGSQETQYF,TGTGCCAGCAGCTTAGTTGCTAGCGGGAGTCAAGAGACCCAGTACTTC
NA,TRBJ1-2,NA,TRBV18,CASSPDQGVGYTF,TGTGCCAGCTCACCGGACCAGGGCGTCGGCTACACCTTC
NA,TRBJ2-2,few,TRBV19,CASQWSGNTGELFF,TGTGCCAGTCAGTGGTCAGGTAACACCGGGGAGCTGTTTTTT
NA,TRBJ2-7,NA,TRBV4-3,CASSQRDSYLYEQYF,TGCGCCAGCAGCCAACGGGACTCTTACCTCTACGAGCAGTACTTC
NA,TRBJ1-2,NA,TRBV5-6,CASCRETNYGYTF,TGTGCCAGCTGCCGGGAGACTAACTATGGCTACACCTTC
TRBD2,TRBJ2-7,NA,TRBV7-6,CASSLAPSGTEQYF,TGTGCCAGCAGCTTAGCCCCTAGCGGGACCGAGCAGTACTTC
NA,TRBJ1-2,NA,TRBV5-4,CASSLGGLYGYTF,TGTGCCAGCAGCTTGGGGGGCCTCTATGGCTACACCTTC
NA,TRBJ1-6,NA,TRBV19,CASSASGDGSPLHF,TGTGCCAGTAGCGCTAGTGGAGATGGGTCACCCCTCCACTTT
NA,TRBJ2-1,NA,TRBV14,CASSQGPGLSSYNEQFF,TGTGCCAGCAGCCAAGGACCAGGGCTTAGCTCCTACAATGAGCAGTTCTTC
NA,TRBJ1-6,few,TRBV19,CASRRPGGNSPLHF,TGTGCCAGTAGACGCCCCGGCGGGAATTCACCCCTCCACTTT
TRBD1,TRBJ1-2,NA,TRBV28,CASSLIGRGRGDYGYTF,TGTGCCAGCAGTTTAATTGGCAGGGGGCGCGGTGACTATGGCTACACCTTC
TRBD2,TRBJ2-3,once,TRBV19,CASRDSGGGDTQYF,TGTGCCAGTCGGGATAGCGGGGGGGGAGATACGCAGTATTTT
TRBD1,TRBJ1-2,NA,TRBV19,CASTDRGVYGYTF,TGTGCCAGTACGGACAGGGGAGTGTATGGCTACACCTTC
NA,TRBJ1-6,NA,TRBV4-2,CASSQVGRLNSPLHF,TGTGCCAGCAGCCAAGTAGGCAGACTCAATTCACCCCTCCACTTT
TRBD1,TRBJ2-7,many,TRBV5-6,CASSSLDRVYEQYF,TGTGCCAGCAGCTCACTGGACAGGGTCTACGAGCAGTACTTC
TRBD2,TRBJ2-3,NA,TRBV4-1,CASSQSNRAGATDTQYF,TGCGCCAGCAGCCAATCCAACCGAGCGGGAGCGACAGATACGCAGTATTTT
NA,TRBJ2-7,NA,TRBV5-4,CASSRRGKAYEQYF,TGTGCCAGCAGCCGCAGAGGAAAAGCCTACGAGCAGTACTTC
NA,TRBJ1-4,NA,TRBV6-5,CASSYSVRSNEKLFF,TGTGCCAGCAGTTACTCCGTGCGGTCTAATGAAAAACTGTTTTTT
NA,TRBJ2-1,NA,TRBV6-5,CASSPRMRGPYEQFF,TGTGCCAGCAGCCCCCGTATGAGAGGGCCTTATGAGCAGTTCTTC
TRBD2,TRBJ2-4,NA,TRBV19,CASSTFAREGKNIQYF,TGTGCCAGTAGTACCTTCGCGCGGGAGGGGAAAAACATTCAGTACTTC
TRBD2,TRBJ2-1,NA,TRBV11-2,CASSLDGWPQRGGSYNEQFF,TGTGCCAGCAGCTTAGATGGGTGGCCCCAGCGGGGGGGTTCCTACAATGAGCAGTTCTTC
NA,TRBJ1-3,NA,TRBV3-1/TRBV3-2,CASSQESLFGNTIYF,TGTGCCAGCAGCCAAGAGTCCCTCTTTGGAAACACCATATATTTT
TRBD2,TRBJ2-5,NA,TRBV5-1,CASCFGGASETQYF,TGCGCCAGCTGCTTCGGGGGGGCCTCGGAGACCCAGTACTTC
NA,TRBJ2-7,once,TRBV3-1/TRBV3-2,CASSQGFSYTSYEQYF,TGTGCCAGCAGCCAAGGTTTTAGCTATACTTCCTACGAGCAGTACTTC
TRBD1,TRBJ2-7,once,TRBV10-3,CAITPEGTGRGEQYF,TGTGCCATCACTCCCGAGGGGACAGGGAGAGGCGAGCAGTACTTC
TRBD2,TRBJ2-1,NA,TRBV6-2/TRBV6-3,CASSRISSGSSYNEQFF,TGTGCCAGCAGCCGAATTTCTAGCGGGAGCTCCTACAATGAGCAGTTCTTC
TRBD2,TRBJ2-7,few,TRBV13,CASSSRGSGGYEQYF,TGTGCCAGCAGCTCCCGGGGTAGCGGGGGCTACGAGCAGTACTTC
NA,TRBJ2-7,NA,TRBV28,CASSLPGDSYEQYF,TGTGCCAGCAGTTTGCCGGGGGACAGCTACGAGCAGTACTTC
NA,TRBJ2-7,NA,TRBV18,CASSPNVRTKRLEQYF,TGTGCCAGCTCACCAAATGTTCGGACAAAGAGGTTGGAGCAGTACTTC
NA,TRBJ1-2,NA,TRBV11-2,CASSYDRNYGYTF,TGTGCCAGCAGCTACGACAGGAACTATGGCTACACCTTC
TRBD2,TRBJ2-1,NA,TRBV28,CATSPGLAGEDNEQFF,TGTGCCACCTCACCGGGACTAGCGGGAGAGGACAATGAGCAGTTCTTC
NA,TRBJ1-2,NA,TRBV28,CASRSGGPYGYTF,TGTGCCAGCAGAAGCGGGGGACCCTATGGCTACACCTTC
TRBD2,TRBJ2-1,NA,TRBV5-1,CASRSSPGGAYNEQFF,TGCGCCAGCAGGTCCAGTCCCGGGGGGGCCTACAATGAGCAGTTCTTC
NA,TRBJ1-5,NA,TRBV6-2/TRBV6-3,CASSYGQASNQPQHF,TGTGCCAGCAGTTACGGGCAAGCTAGCAATCAGCCCCAGCATTTT